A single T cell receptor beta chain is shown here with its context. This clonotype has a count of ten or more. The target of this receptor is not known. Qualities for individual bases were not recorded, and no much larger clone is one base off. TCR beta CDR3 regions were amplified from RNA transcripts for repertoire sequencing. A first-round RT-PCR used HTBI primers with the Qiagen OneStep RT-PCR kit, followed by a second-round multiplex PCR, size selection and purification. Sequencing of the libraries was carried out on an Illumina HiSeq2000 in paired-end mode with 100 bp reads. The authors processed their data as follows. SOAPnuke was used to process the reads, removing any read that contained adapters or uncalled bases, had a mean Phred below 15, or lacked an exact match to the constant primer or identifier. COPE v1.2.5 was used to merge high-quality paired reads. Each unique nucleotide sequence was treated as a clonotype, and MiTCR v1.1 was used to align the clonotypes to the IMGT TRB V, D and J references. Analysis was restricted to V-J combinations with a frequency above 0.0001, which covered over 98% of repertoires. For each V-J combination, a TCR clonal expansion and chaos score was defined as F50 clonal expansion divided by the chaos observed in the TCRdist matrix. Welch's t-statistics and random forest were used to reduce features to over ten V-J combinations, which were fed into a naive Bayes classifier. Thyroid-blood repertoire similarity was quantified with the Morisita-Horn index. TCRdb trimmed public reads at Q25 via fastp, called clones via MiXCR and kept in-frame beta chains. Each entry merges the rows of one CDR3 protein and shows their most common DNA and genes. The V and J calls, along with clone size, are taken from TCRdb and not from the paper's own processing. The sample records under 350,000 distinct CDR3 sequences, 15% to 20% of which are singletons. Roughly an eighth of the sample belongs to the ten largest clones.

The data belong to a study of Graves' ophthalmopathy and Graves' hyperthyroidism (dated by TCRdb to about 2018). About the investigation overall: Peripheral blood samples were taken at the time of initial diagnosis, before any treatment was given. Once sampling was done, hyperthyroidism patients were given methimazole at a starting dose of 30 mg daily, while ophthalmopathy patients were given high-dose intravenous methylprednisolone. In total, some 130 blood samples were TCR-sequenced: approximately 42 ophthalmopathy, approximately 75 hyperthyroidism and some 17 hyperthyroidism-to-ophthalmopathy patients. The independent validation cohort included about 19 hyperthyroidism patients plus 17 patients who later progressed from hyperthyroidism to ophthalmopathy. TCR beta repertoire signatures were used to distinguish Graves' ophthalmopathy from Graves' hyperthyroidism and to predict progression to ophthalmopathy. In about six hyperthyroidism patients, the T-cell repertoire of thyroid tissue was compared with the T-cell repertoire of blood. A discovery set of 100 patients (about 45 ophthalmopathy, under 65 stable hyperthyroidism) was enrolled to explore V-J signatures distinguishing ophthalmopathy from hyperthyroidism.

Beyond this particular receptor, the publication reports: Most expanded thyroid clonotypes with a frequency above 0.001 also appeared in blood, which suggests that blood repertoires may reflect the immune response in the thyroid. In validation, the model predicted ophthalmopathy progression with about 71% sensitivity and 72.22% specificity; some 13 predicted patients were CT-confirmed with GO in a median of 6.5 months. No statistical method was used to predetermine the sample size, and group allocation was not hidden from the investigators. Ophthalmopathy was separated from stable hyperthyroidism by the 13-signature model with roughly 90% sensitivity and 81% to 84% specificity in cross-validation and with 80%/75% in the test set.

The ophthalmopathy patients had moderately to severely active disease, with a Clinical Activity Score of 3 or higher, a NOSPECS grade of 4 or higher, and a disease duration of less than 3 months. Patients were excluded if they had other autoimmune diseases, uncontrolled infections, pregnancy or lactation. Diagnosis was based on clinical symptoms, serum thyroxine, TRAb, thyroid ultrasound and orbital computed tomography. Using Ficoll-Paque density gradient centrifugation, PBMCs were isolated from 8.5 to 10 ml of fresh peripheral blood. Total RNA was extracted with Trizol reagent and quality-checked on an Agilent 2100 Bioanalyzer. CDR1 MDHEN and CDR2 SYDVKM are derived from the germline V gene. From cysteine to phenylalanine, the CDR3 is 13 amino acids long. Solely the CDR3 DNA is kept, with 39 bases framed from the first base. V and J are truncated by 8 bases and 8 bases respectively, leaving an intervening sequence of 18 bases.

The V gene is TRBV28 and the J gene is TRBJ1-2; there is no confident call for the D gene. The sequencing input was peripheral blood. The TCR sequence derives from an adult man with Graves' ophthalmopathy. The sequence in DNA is TGTGCCAGCCGGACGGAGCCTGGGCTCGGCTACACCTTC. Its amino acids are CASRTEPGLGYTF.